The 11 T cell receptor beta chains below all came from one sample that was sequenced in a study of T cell repertoires in cytomegalovirus infection. Each CDR3 protein is one row after TCRdb ran MiXCR on the reads. The sample lists about 300,000 distinct CDR3 sequences; roughly 9.3% were seen once. Sequenced: PBMCs. The receptor set was obtained from a human donor in good health (CMV status not recorded). Some clones in this sample may be carry-over from other donors' samples.

V and J are TRBV7-2 and TRBJ1-3, with D perhaps TRBD1 (5 bases). Germline V gene lookup returns CDR1 SGHTA and CDR2 FQGNSA. This CDR3 has 14 residues. V was clipped by 5 bases and J by 2 bases, with 10 bases between them. The CDR3: CASSPGRPGNTIYF. For the CDR3, the DNA is TGTGCCAGCAGCCCAGGGCGACCTGGAAACACCATATATTTT.

Many counts were recorded for this clonotype. The junction departs from the called germline gene at one end, perhaps through a read error. The V call is TRBV12-3 or TRBV12-4, the J call TRBJ1-5; TRBD1 matches at 10 bases. The CDR3 runs to 15 residues. The CDR3 nucleotides read TGTGCCAGCAGTTTCCGGACAGGGGGTAATCGGCCCCAGCATTTT. Protein sequence: CASSFRTGGNRPQHF.

This clonotype was observed many times. The CDR3 spells CATSRDLTAPFPPYF. The CDR3 nucleotides read TGTGCCACCAGCAGAGATTTGACAGCTCCCTTTCCCCCGTATTTT. The chain has TRBV15 and TRBJ2-3, with D tentatively TRBD1 (5 bases). The V gene's germline CDR1 is LNHNV and CDR2 YYDKDF (reference sequence). Trimming took 0 bases from V and 14 from J, leaving 21 bases between them. This CDR3 comprises 15 residues.

In its sample, this clonotype was seen a few times. The chain carries TRBV5-1 and TRBJ2-1; D is undetermined. Germline V CDR1 and CDR2: SGHRS, YFSETQ. V gave up 4 bases and J gave up 5 bases, with 10 bases separating them. The CDR3 is 13 residues long. CDR3 sequence (DNA): TGCGCCAGCAGCAGGGTCCAGCACAATGAGCAGTTCTTC. Protein: CASSRVQHNEQFF.

The sample holds many counts of this clonotype. The J gene is TRBJ2-3, the V gene TRBV27, with unresolved D. CDR1 and CDR2 from the germline V gene are MNHEY and SMNVEV (reference sequence). CDR3 length equals 14 residues. Between the trimmed V and J ends, which lost 6 bases and 0 bases, there was a span of 10 bases. CDR3 DNA sequence: TGTGCCAGCAGCTACAGAAGTAGCACAGATACGCAGTATTTT. It encodes CASSYRSSTDTQYF.

In this sample, this clonotype turned up a few times. CDR3 DNA: TGTGCCAGCTCCCCGAACTCCTACCAAGAGACCCAGTACTTC. Translation gives CASSPNSYQETQYF. The chain uses TRBV18 and TRBJ2-5, with no clear D. V was trimmed by 6 bases and J by 0 bases, leaving 11 bases between them. The germline V gene has CDR1 KGHSH and CDR2 LQKENI. The length of the CDR3 is 14 residues. Variable domain in full (rest from reference TRBV18 and TRBJ2-5): NAGVMQNPRHLVRRRGQEARLRCSPMKGHSHVYWYRQLPEEGLKFMVYLQKENIIDESGMPKERFSAEFPKEGPSILRIQQVVRGDSAAYFCASSPNSYQETQYFGPGTRLLVL.

This clonotype has a count of ten or more. The chain combines TRBV14 with TRBJ1-6; D not certain. CDR3 length: 13 amino acids. Looked up from germline, CDR1 is SGHDN and CDR2 is FVKESK. The ends were cut back, 3 bases at V and 10 bases at J, with 10 bases in the middle. The CDR3 reads CASSQAGRSPLHF. Written as DNA, the CDR3 is TGTGCCAGCAGCCAGGCCGGGAGATCACCCCTCCACTTT.

This clonotype was counted ten times or more. The rearrangement uses TRBV7-9 and TRBJ2-5, with 8 nucleotides matching TRBD2. Looked up from germline, CDR1 is SEHNR and CDR2 is FQNEAQ (reference sequence). This CDR3 comprises 16 residues. J was trimmed by 1 base and V by 4 bases; bases with no gene match: 8. CDR3 region: CASSYVSGASQETQYF. The CDR3 DNA follows: TGTGCCAGCAGCTACGTTAGCGGGGCAAGCCAAGAGACCCAGTACTTC.

This clonotype was seen many times. The chain joins TRBV7-2 to TRBJ2-2; tentative D call: TRBD1 (5 bases). Trimming pared 5 bases from V and 0 bases from J, leaving 10 bases between. The germline gives CDR1 SGHTA, CDR2 FQGNSA. The CDR3 totals 15 residues. CDR3 DNA: TGTGCCAGCAGCCAACAGGCCACGAACACCGGGGAGCTGTTTTTT. Translation: CASSQQATNTGELFF.

This clonotype has at least ten counts. V and J are TRBV7-2 and TRBJ1-2; no definite D call. Germline CDR1 reads SGHTA; CDR2 reads FQGNSA. V was trimmed by 4 bases and J by 3 bases, leaving 6 bases between them. The CDR3 contains 12 residues. CDR3 in DNA: TGTGCCAGCAGCTCCGGACACTATGGCTACACCTTC. It is translated as CASSSGHYGYTF.

The chain couples TRBV6-5 to TRBJ2-5, with 11 bases matching TRBD2. The V gene's germline CDR1 is MNHEY and CDR2 SVGAGI. Losses at the gene ends were 2 bases for V and 4 bases for J; bases not matched to a gene: 6. This CDR3 has 16 amino acids. CDR3 loop: CASSYGFTSGGETQYF. In nucleotides, the CDR3 is TGTGCCAGCAGTTACGGATTCACTAGCGGGGGAGAGACCCAGTACTTC.